These 11 T cell receptor beta chains originate from one sample sequenced in a study of blood T cells in healthy people across ages. Primed by a sample-barcoded 5' primer and a J-beta primer mix, a second PCR proceeded for about 7 to 12 cycles. TCRdb reprocessed the 5' RACE reads with MiXCR, giving one entry per CDR3 protein. The table has under 2,000,000 distinct CDR3 sequences, 40% to 55% seen once. The sample was blood. All receptors come from a woman aged 40-49 years in good health.

As for this clonotype: The germline gene is not matched at one end of the junction; a read error may be the cause. The chain carries TRBV11-2 and TRBJ2-1; 7 bases agree with TRBD1. Per germline, CDR1 SGHAT and CDR2 FQNNGV. The CDR3 contains 16 residues. The CDR3 nucleotides read TGTGCCAGCAGTTACGGGAAGGGGGCCCCCTACAATGGGCAGTTCTTC. Translating gives CASSYGKGAPYNGQFF.

Notes on this clonotype: At one end the junction does not follow the germline gene, possibly because of a read error. The gene calls are TRBV9 and TRBJ2-5; D call uncertain. The V gene's germline CDR1 is SGDLS and CDR2 YYNGEE. The CDR3 length is 15 residues. The CDR3 DNA reads as TGTGCCAGCAGCCCTGGCCATACGCGGCAAGAGACCCGGTACTTC. This encodes CASSPGHTRQETRYF.

This clonotype was seen more than once but under ten times. The V call is TRBV28, the J call TRBJ1-2, with 9 bases aligning to TRBD1. The germline CDR1 and CDR2 sequences are MDHEN and SYDVKM. CDR3 length equals 13 residues. The V gene end was trimmed by 6 bases and the J gene end by 6 bases; junction bases not matched to a gene: 5. The CDR3 spells CASRGDRADGYTF. CDR3 bases: TGTGCCAGCAGGGGGGACAGGGCGGATGGCTACACCTTC.

V usage is TRBV29-1 and J usage is TRBJ2-3; 12 nucleotides agree with TRBD2. The length of the CDR3 is 20 residues. The germline V gene encodes CDR1 SQVTM and CDR2 ANQGSEA. V lost 4 bases and J lost 4; bases outside the gene matches: 21. DNA of the CDR3: TGCAGCGTTGGGGTTCACCTAGCGGGGGGGCCACGTCGGGTAGCAGATACGCAGTATTTT. Translation: CSVGVHLAGGPRRVADTQYF.

This clonotype showed up just a few times. The CDR3 DNA reads as TGTGCCAGCAGCTCAAACAGGGTTGGCTACACCTTC. Translating it yields CASSSNRVGYTF. This chain uses TRBV11-2 with TRBJ1-2; possible D gene TRBD1, 6 bases. V was cut by 4 bases and J by 7 bases, with 10 bases left in between. In germline, CDR1 is SGHAT, CDR2 FQNNGV. CDR3 length equals 12 residues.

This clonotype was picked up one time. This chain connects TRBV15 to TRBJ2-5; the D is unclear. Trimming removed 0 bases from V and 5 bases from J, with 13 bases in between. The germline gives CDR1 LNHNV, CDR2 YYDKDF (reference sequence). The CDR3 has 15 amino acids. The CDR3 DNA reads as TGTGCCACCAGCAGAGATCGGACGGTTGGGGAGACCCAGTACTTC. Translated, it gives CATSRDRTVGETQYF.

The chain joins TRBV7-9 to TRBJ2-7; TRBD2 matches at 7 bases. The J call is uncertain, as TRBJ2-5 better fits the DNA end. In germline, CDR1 is SEHNR, CDR2 FQNEAQ (reference sequence). This CDR3 has 15 amino acids. The CDR3, as DNA: TGTGCCAGCACCGGAGGGGCGGGAGCCATAGGGACCCAGTACTTC. Translating it yields CASTGGAGAIGTQYF.

V is TRBV6-5 and J is TRBJ2-5; 7 bases are shared with TRBD2. CDR1 and CDR2 from the germline V gene are MNHEY and SVGAGI. Trimming removed 2 bases from V and 3 bases from J; junction bases left unmatched: 6. The CDR3 consists of 15 residues. CDR3 bases: TGTGCCAGCAGTTACGCCCGCGGGGGAAAAGAGACCCAGTACTTC. It is translated as CASSYARGGKETQYF.

This clonotype was found once. This chain uses TRBV9 with TRBJ1-2, with D uncertain. In germline, CDR1 is SGDLS, CDR2 YYNGEE. V was clipped by 6 bases and J by 6 bases, with 12 bases between them. This CDR3 is built from 12 residues. CDR3 protein: CASKGPGDGYTF. The CDR3 DNA sequence: TGTGCCAGCAAAGGGCCCGGGGATGGCTACACCTTC.

This chain links TRBV20-1 with TRBJ2-7, with a possible D match to TRBD2 (6 bases). Trimming stripped 6 bases from V and 5 bases from J, with 23 bases between. Germline CDR1 and CDR2: DFQATT and SNEGSKA (reference sequence). The CDR3 sequence is 15 residues long. The CDR3 bases are TGCAGTGCCACGACCCCTCGGGGGTTGGAGCACGAGCAGTACTTC. It codes for CSATTPRGLEHEQYF.

The chain couples TRBV14 to TRBJ2-7; TRBD2 agrees at 7 bases. The CDR3 contains 18 residues. The trim removed 0 bases at V and 0 bases at J, leaving 11 bases unmatched. The germline gives CDR1 SGHDN, CDR2 FVKESK. In DNA form, the CDR3 reads TGTGCCAGCAGCCAAGAAGAGCGGGGAGTCGATATCTCCTACGAGCAGTACTTC. Translating gives CASSQEERGVDISYEQYF.